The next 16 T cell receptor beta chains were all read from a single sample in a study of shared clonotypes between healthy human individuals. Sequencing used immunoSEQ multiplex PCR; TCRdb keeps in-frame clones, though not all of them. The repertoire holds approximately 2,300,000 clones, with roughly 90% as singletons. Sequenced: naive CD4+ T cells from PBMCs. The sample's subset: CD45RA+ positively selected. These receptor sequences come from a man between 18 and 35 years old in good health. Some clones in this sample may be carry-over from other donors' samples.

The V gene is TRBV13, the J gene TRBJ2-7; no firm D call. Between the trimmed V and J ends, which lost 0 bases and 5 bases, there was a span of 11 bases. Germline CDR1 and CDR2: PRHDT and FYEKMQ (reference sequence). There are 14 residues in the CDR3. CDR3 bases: TGTGCCAGCAGCTTAGGCACGGAGTGGAACGAGCAGTACTTC. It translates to CASSLGTEWNEQYF.

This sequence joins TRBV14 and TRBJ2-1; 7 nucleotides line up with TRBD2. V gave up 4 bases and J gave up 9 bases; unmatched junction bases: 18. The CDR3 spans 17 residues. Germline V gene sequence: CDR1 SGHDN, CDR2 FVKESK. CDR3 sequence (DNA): TGTGCCAGCAGCCCGAGTATGGGGAGGGCCCGTGGTTTTGAGCAGTTCTTC. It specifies CASSPSMGRARGFEQFF.

CDR3 in amino acids: CASWGARGNQPQHF. In nucleotides, the CDR3 is TGTGCCAGCTGGGGGGCCCGGGGCAATCAGCCCCAGCATTTT. The rearrangement uses TRBV28 and TRBJ1-5, with D possibly matching TRBD1 (6 bases). CDR3 length: 14 amino acids. CDR1 is MDHEN and CDR2 is SYDVKM in the germline V gene. V dropped 8 bases and J dropped 2 bases, with 13 bases sitting between them. The whole variable domain, filled in from reference TRBV28 and TRBJ1-5, reads DVKVTQSSRYLVKRTGEKVFLECVQDMDHENMFWYRQDPGLGLRLIYFSYDVKMKEKGDIPEGYSVSREKKERFSLILESASTNQTSMYLCASWGARGNQPQHFGDGTRLSIL.

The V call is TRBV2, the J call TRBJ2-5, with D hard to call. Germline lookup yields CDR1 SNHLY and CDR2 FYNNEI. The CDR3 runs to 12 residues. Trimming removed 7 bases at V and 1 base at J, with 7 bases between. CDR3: CASKLSQETQYF. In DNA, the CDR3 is TGTGCCAGCAAGTTGAGCCAAGAGACCCAGTACTTC.

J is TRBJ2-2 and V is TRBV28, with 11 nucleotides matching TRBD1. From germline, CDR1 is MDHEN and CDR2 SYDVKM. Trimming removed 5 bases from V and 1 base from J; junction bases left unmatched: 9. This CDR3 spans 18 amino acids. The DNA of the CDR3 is TGTGCCAGCAGTGGTTCTTACGGGACAGGGGGGAACACCGGGGAGCTGTTTTTT. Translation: CASSGSYGTGGNTGELFF. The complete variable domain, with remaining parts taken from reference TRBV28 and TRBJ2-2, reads DVKVTQSSRYLVKRTGEKVFLECVQDMDHENMFWYRQDPGLGLRLIYFSYDVKMKEKGDIPEGYSVSREKKERFSLILESASTNQTSMYLCASSGSYGTGGNTGELFFGEGSRLTVL.

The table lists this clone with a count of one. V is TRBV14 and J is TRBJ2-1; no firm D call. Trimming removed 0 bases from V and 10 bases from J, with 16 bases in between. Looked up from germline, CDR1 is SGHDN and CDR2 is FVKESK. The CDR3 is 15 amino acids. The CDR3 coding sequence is TGTGCCAGCAGCCAAGATCGGAGTAGCATTCAGGAGCAGTTCTTC. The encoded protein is CASSQDRSSIQEQFF.

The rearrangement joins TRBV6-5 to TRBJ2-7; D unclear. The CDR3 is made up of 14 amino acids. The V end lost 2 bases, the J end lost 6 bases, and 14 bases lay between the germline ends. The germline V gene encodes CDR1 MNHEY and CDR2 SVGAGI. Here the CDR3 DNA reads TGTGCCAGCAGTTACCCCGGACCCGCCAGCGAGCAGTACTTC. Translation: CASSYPGPASEQYF.

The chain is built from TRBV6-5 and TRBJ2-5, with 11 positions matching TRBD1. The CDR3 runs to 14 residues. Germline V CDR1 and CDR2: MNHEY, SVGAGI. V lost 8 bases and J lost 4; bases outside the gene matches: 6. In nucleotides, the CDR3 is TGTGCCAGCCGGGGGACAGGGGGGACAGAGACCCAGTACTTC. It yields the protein CASRGTGGTETQYF.

The CDR3 region is CASSPHSGNSPLHF. The DNA of the CDR3 is TGTGCCAGCAGTCCCCATTCCGGGAATTCACCCCTCCACTTT. This chain links TRBV28 with TRBJ1-6; D remains ambiguous. There are 14 residues in the CDR3. Germline CDR1 reads MDHEN; CDR2 reads SYDVKM. V dropped 5 bases and J dropped 7 bases, with 12 bases sitting between them.

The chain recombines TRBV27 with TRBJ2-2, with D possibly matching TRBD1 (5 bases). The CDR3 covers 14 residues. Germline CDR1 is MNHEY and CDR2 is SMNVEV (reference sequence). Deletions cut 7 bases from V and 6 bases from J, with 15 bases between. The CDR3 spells CASTLSRVSGELFF. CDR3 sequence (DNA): TGTGCCAGCACACTCTCCAGGGTCTCCGGGGAGCTGTTTTTT.

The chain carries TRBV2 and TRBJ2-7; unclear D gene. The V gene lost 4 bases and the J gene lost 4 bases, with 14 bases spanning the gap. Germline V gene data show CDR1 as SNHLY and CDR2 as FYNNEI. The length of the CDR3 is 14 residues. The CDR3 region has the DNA TGTGCCAGCAGTGCGGGCGGAGCTCCGTACGAGCAGTACTTC. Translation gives CASSAGGAPYEQYF.

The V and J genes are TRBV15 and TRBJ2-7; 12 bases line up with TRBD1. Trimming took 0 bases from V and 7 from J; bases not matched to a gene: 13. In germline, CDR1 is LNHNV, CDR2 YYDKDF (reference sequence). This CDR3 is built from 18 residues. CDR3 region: CATSRDNRVGQGAREQYF. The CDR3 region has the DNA TGTGCCACCAGCAGAGATAATAGGGTGGGACAGGGGGCGCGTGAGCAGTACTTC. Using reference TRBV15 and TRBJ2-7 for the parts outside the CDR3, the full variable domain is DAMVIQNPRYQVTQFGKPVTLSCSQTLNHNVMYWYQQKSSQAPKLLFHYYDKDFNNEADTPDNFQSRRPNTSFCFLDIRSPGLGDTAMYLCATSRDNRVGQGAREQYFGPGTRLTVT.

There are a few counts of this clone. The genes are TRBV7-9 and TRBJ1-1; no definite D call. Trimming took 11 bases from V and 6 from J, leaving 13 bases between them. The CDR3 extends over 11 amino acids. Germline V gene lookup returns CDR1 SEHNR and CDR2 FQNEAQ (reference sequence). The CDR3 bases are TGTGCCTCACAGAGAGGCCCTGAAGCTTTCTTT. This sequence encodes CASQRGPEAFF.

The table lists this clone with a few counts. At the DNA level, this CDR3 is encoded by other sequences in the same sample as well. The chain's CDR3 is CASSPPTGYGYTF. CDR3 nucleotide sequence: TGTGCCAGCTCACCTCCAACTGGCTATGGCTACACCTTC. The chain couples TRBV18 to TRBJ1-2; D is uncertain. Germline V gives CDR1 KGHSH, CDR2 LQKENI. This CDR3 comprises 13 residues. Trimming pared 3 bases from V and 4 bases from J, leaving 9 bases between.

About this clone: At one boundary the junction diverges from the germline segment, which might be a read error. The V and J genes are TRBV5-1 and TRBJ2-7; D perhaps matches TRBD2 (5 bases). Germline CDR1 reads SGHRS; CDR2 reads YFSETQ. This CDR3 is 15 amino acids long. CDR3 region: CATSNGVLGGGEQYF. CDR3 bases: TGCGCCACCAGCAACGGGGTTTTAGGAGGCGGAGAGCAGTACTTC.

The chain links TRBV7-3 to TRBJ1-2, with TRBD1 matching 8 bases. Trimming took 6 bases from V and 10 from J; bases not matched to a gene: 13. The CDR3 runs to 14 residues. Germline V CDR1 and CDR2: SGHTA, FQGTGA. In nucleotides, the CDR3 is TGTGCCAGCAGTCCCAGGGGGACAGGTCACGACTACACCTTC. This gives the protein CASSPRGTGHDYTF.